These 4 T cell receptor beta chains were sequenced from one sample in a study of blood T cell repertoires in COVID-19. Clones were sequenced by immunoSEQ multiplex PCR, and TCRdb holds only the in-frame ones, with some missing. Seen here are about 360,000 clones, more than 70% observed once, and the top ten hold 2.5% to 3%. The material sequenced was peripheral blood. These receptors all stem from a man between 25 and 39 years old with active or convalescent COVID-19.

This clone showed up just a few times. Other DNA sequences in this sample translate to the same CDR3. This chain connects TRBV12-3 or TRBV12-4 to TRBJ2-5; D is possibly TRBD1 (5 bases). Trimming pared 5 bases from V and 0 bases from J, leaving 7 bases between. The CDR3 is made up of 13 amino acids. For the CDR3, the DNA is TGTGCCAGCAGTCCGGACAACCAAGAGACCCAGTACTTC. Translated, it gives CASSPDNQETQYF.

The chain uses TRBV5-1 and TRBJ1-3; tentatively, D is TRBD1 (5 bases). Trimming stripped 4 bases from V and 0 bases from J, with 14 bases between. Germline lookup yields CDR1 SGHRS and CDR2 YFSETQ. The CDR3 contains 16 residues. CDR3 DNA: TGCGCCAGCAGCCCCCAGGGTCCAGGCTCTGGAAACACCATATATTTT. Its translation is CASSPQGPGSGNTIYF.

This rearrangement joins TRBV4-1 to TRBJ2-3, with D maybe TRBD1 (6 bases). V shed 1 base and J shed 4 bases, with 15 bases lying between them. The CDR3 sequence is 16 residues long. The germline V gene has CDR1 MGHRA and CDR2 YSYEKL. For the CDR3, the DNA is TGCGCCAGCAGCCAAGGGTATCAGGGGCAGGCAGATACGCAGTATTTT. It is translated as CASSQGYQGQADTQYF.

This chain links TRBV19 with TRBJ2-3, with D perhaps TRBD1 (6 bases). This CDR3 has 14 amino acids. Germline CDR1 LNHDA, CDR2 SQIVND (reference sequence). V was shortened by 6 bases and J by 3 bases, with 13 bases between the two germline ends. CDR3 nucleotides: TGTGCCAGTAGCAGGGGTCCAGGGACAGATACGCAGTATTTT. Protein: CASSRGPGTDTQYF.